This T cell receptor beta chain was observed in a study of blood T cell repertoires in COVID-19. Study at large: Spain, Italy and the United States supplied samples that represented acute and convalescent COVID-19. PBMCs, B-cell-depleted T cells, or T cells provided the cDNA or gDNA that made up the material.

As originally analysed: Amplified reference gene primers provided the basis for estimating nucleated cell counts. Sequencing used immunoSEQ multiplex PCR; TCRdb keeps in-frame clones, though not all of them. That table is the source of V, J and clone size, and D and trimming were worked out from the DNA. This table has roughly 56,000 clones, just under 85% appearing once. Germline V gives CDR1 SGHRS, CDR2 YFSETQ. This CDR3 is 15 amino acids long. V was trimmed by 4 bases and J by 4 bases, leaving 16 bases between them. Sequenced input: peripheral blood. The origin of this receptor is a man between 65 and 85 years old with acute or convalescent COVID-19. The rearrangement uses TRBV5-1 and TRBJ2-3; D may be TRBD1 (5 bases). CDR3 nucleotides: TGCGCCAGCAGCACCAGTGGGGCGGCCCCAGATACGCAGTATTTT. It encodes CASSTSGAAPDTQYF.